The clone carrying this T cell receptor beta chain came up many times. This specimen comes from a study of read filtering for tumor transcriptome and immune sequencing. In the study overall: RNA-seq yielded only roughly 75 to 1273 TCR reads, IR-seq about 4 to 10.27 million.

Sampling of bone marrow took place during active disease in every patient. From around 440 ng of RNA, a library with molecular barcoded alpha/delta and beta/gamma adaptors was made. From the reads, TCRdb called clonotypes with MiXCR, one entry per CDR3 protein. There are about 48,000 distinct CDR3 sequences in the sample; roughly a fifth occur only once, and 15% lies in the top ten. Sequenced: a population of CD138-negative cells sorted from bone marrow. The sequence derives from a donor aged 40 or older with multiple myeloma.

This chain's CDR3 is CASSAGAANYGYTF. As DNA, the CDR3 is TGTGCCAGCAGTGCCGGGGCAGCCAACTATGGCTACACCTTC. The rearrangement links TRBV6-1 to TRBJ1-2, with D possibly being TRBD1 (5 bases). CDR1 and CDR2 (germline): MNHNS, SASEGT. The CDR3 sequence is 14 residues long. Trimming cost V 4 bases and J 2 bases, with 11 bases left between them.